A selection of T cell receptor beta chains follows, all from one sample in a study of CD8+CD57+ T cells in acquired aplastic anemia. TCRdb independently ran MiXCR on the reads; one entry per CDR3 protein. Among roughly 500,000 distinct CDR3 sequences, over 25% were seen once, and the ten largest hold around 0.82%. Sequenced material: sorted CD4+, CD8+, or CD8+CD57+ T cells (not recorded which) from PBMCs. These receptors were taken from a human donor with aplastic anemia. CDR3s leave out the opening cysteine and the closing phenylalanine or tryptophan.

v_gene	j_gene	CDR3aa
TRBV20-1	TRBJ1-1	SARAIPAGTEAF
TRBV7-8	TRBJ2-4	ASSLGASDTAYIQY
TRBV10-3	TRBJ1-2	AMGTGRNLGYGYT
TRBV11-1	TRBJ2-1	ASSFIAGVFNEQF
TRBV20-1	TRBJ2-3	SAVLAALTDTQY
TRBV7-9	TRBJ2-7	ASSDRQGSSYEQY
TRBV2	TRBJ2-3	ASSERSSGGAGDTQY
TRBV15	TRBJ1-2	ATSRDFAVNYGYT
TRBV2	TRBJ2-3	ASSEFGGPGTDTQY
TRBV19	TRBJ2-5	ASSITGQGIGETRY
TRBV10-3	TRBJ1-2	AISITGTGLYGYT